Below, 6 T cell receptor beta chains from the same sample are listed, as sequenced in a study of beta chain features in type 1 diabetes. The isolated RNA, all of it, was reverse transcribed, so expressed TCRB transcripts were what got sequenced. Profiling relied on immunoSEQ multiplex PCR, and the TCRdb table lists in-frame clones only, not all of them. Here the sample spans roughly 290,000 clones, 8% being singletons. The source material was central memory CD4+ T cells from blood. The receptors were gathered from a young woman in good health.

This clone was seen more than once but under ten times. CDR3 DNA: TGCGCCAGCAGCCAAGATGTGGTAGCAGATACGCAGTATTTT. The encoded protein is CASSQDVVADTQYF. The chain recombines TRBV4-3 with TRBJ2-3; D remains unclear. The V end lost 0 bases, the J end lost 4 bases, and 8 bases lay between the germline ends. CDR3 length: 14 residues. CDR1 is LGHNA, CDR2 YSLEER, per germline.

In this sample, this clone turned up a few times. The genes are TRBV27 and TRBJ2-7; tentative D call: TRBD1 (5 bases). Germline CDR1 is MNHEY and CDR2 is SMNVEV (reference sequence). Trimming removed 5 bases from V and 2 bases from J, with 16 bases in between. This CDR3 is built from 15 residues. The CDR3 DNA reads TGTGCCAGCAGTCATACAGGTTTTCAAACCTACGAGCAGTACGTC. As protein: CASSHTGFQTYEQYV.

CDR3: CSVGLRGMMNTEAFF. As DNA, the CDR3 is TGCAGCGTTGGTCTCAGGGGGATGATGAACACTGAAGCTTTCTTT. The chain couples TRBV29-1 to TRBJ1-1; TRBD1 aligns across 7 bases. Germline V gene data show CDR1 as SQVTM and CDR2 as ANQGSEA. The CDR3 covers 15 residues. V lost 4 bases to trimming and J lost 0 bases; unmatched junction nucleotides: 8.

In this sample, this clone turned up a few times. In DNA form, the CDR3 reads TGTGCCAGCAGTGAAGGGACAGGGGGAACCCTATGGGACTACACCTTC. Protein product: CASSEGTGGTLWDYTF. V and J are TRBV2 and TRBJ1-2; 10 nucleotides match TRBD1. The length of the CDR3 is 16 residues. Germline V gene sequence: CDR1 SNHLY, CDR2 FYNNEI. J lost 10 bases, V lost 1 base, and 12 bases had no gene match.

This chain joins TRBV7-2 and TRBJ2-1; no firm D call. V was clipped by 1 base and J by 6 bases, with 10 bases between them. CDR1 and CDR2 from the germline V gene are SGHTA and FQGNSA. The CDR3 sequence is 14 residues long. Written as DNA, the CDR3 is TGTGCCAGCAGCTTAGAGCCAAGGTCCAATGAGCAGTTCTTC. This sequence encodes CASSLEPRSNEQFF. Combining the CDR3 with reference TRBV7-2 and TRBJ2-1 gives the whole variable domain GAGVSQSPSNKVTEKGKDVELRCDPISGHTALYWYRQSLGQGLEFLIYFQGNSAPDKSGLPSDRFSAERTGGSVSTLTIQRTQQEDSAVYLCASSLEPRSNEQFFGPGTRLTVL.

This clone was seen a few times. The chain is built from TRBV10-3 and TRBJ1-1; 7 bases match TRBD1. Germline lookup yields CDR1 ENHRY and CDR2 SYGVKD. This CDR3 contains 15 residues. V shed 8 bases and J 2 bases; nucleotides not matched to a gene: 11. CDR3 sequence (DNA): TGTGCCATCCCAAAAGGTGACAGGGCAAACACTGAAGCTTTCTTT. Its translation: CAIPKGDRANTEAFF.